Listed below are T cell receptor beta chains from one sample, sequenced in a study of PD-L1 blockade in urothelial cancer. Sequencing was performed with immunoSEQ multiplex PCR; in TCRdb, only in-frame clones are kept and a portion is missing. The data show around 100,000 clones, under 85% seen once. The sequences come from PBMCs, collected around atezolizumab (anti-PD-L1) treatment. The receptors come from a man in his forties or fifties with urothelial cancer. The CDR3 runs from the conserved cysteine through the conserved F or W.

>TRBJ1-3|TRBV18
CASSPPTGTNTIYF
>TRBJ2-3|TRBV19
CASSLTTDTQYF
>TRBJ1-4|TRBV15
CATSKRQGLGEKLFF
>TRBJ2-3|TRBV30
CAWSVQGPDTQYF
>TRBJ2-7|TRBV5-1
CASQTIGGASEQYF
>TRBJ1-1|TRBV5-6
CASSLVSAGLYEAFF
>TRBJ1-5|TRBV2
CASSGIKEEPQHF
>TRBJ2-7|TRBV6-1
CASTPGGQNYEQYF
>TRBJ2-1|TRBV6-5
CASRVGLADYNEQFF
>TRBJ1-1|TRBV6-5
CASSYEGGITEAFF
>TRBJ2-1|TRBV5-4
CASSILTSGRRNNEQFF
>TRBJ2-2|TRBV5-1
CASSLGLAGVSGELFF
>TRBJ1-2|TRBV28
CASSLTARTAYGYTF
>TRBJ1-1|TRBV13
CASSRTITGTGYDGQTEAFF
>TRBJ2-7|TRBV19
CASSVGQGHEQYF
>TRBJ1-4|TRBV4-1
CASSPRSFPGEKLFF
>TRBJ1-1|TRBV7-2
CASSPRQGRTEAFF
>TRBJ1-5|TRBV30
CAWSEPGTGSQPQHF
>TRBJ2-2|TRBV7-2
CASSSFGREDGELFF
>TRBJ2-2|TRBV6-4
CASSDSGETGELFF
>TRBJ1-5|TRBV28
CASSRGQAGNQPQHF
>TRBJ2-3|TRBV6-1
CASSEPHGLDTQYF
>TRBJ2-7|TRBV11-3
CASRYRRLASYEQYF
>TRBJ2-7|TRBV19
CASRAKNYEQYF
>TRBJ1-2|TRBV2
CASSDMGGPTGYTF
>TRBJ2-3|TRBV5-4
CASRKLADTDTQYF
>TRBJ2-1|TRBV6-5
CASSYDRRVNEQFF
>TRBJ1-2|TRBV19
CAGYREIYGYTF
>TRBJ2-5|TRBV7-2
CASSLKRRETQYF
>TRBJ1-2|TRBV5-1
CASSLEETGGLTF
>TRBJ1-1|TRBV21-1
CASSPRVGATEAFF
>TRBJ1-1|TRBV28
CASSFAWRTEAFF
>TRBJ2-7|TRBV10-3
CATGTGGSYEQYF